Presented here are 15 T cell receptor beta chains from one specimen sequenced in a study of blood T cell repertoires in COVID-19. Produced via immunoSEQ multiplex PCR; TCRdb's table is partial and in-frame only. This repertoire shows about 410,000 clones, 86% found once; its top ten account for over 1.3%. Sequencing input: peripheral blood. The receptors originated from a woman under 40 with active or convalescent COVID-19.

In regard to this clone: At one boundary the junction diverges from the germline segment, which might be a read error. The gene calls are TRBV6-1 and TRBJ2-1; D not resolved. The CDR3 is made up of 11 amino acids. CDR1 is MNHNS and CDR2 is SASEGT in the germline V gene. In nucleotides, the CDR3 is TGTGCCAGCAGTGAAGTGGGCCCCTCTATCTTC. Translated: CASSEVGPSIF.

For this clone: Because the CDR3's place on the DNA is in doubt, the DNA is left out and the CDR3 is given as listed by TCRdb. The V and J genes are TRBV12-1 and TRBJ1-2; TRBD1 is taken as the D call from the table, unchecked against the DNA. TRBV12-1 is noted as a pseudogene. Both ends counted, the CDR3 spans 13 residues. The CDR3 here is CASSFATGNGYTF.

The chain recombines TRBV30 with TRBJ1-2; TRBD1 aligns across 9 bases. V dropped 2 bases and J dropped 2; count of bases not matched to a gene: 9. This CDR3 region has 16 residues. CDR1 is GTSNPN, CDR2 SVGIG, per germline (reference sequence). In DNA form, the CDR3 reads TGTGCCTGGAGTAGCAGGAGAGACAGGGGGAACTATGGCTACACCTTC. Translation gives CAWSSRRDRGNYGYTF.

This clone came up once. This chain joins TRBV5-1 and TRBJ2-7; TRBD2 aligns across 11 bases. Looked up from germline, CDR1 is SGHRS and CDR2 is YFSETQ. This CDR3 comprises 15 residues. V shed 3 bases and J 3 bases; nucleotides not matched to a gene: 5. The CDR3 DNA reads TGCGCCAGCAGCTACATGACTAGCGGGGTCTACGAGCAGTACTTC. This translates into CASSYMTSGVYEQYF. Using reference TRBV5-1 and TRBJ2-7 for the parts outside the CDR3, the full variable domain is KAGVTQTPRYLIKTRGQQVTLSCSPISGHRSVSWYQQTPGQGLQFLFEYFSETQRNKGNFPGRFSGRQFSNSRSEMNVSTLELGDSALYLCASSYMTSGVYEQYFGPGTRLTVT.

The V gene is TRBV11-3, the J gene TRBJ2-3, with 7 positions matching TRBD2. CDR3 length: 18 amino acids. Losses at the gene ends were 5 bases for V and 6 bases for J; bases not matched to a gene: 20. The germline V gene encodes CDR1 SGHNT and CDR2 YENEEA. The CDR3 sequence is CASSPPGNGRISGDTQYF. The DNA of the CDR3 is TGTGCCAGCAGCCCCCCGGGAAACGGGAGGATTAGCGGGGATACGCAGTATTTT.

The chain combines TRBV19 with TRBJ1-2; D gene ambiguous. The CDR3 has 11 residues. V was pared by 9 bases and J by 2 bases, with 7 bases between. Germline loops: CDR1 LNHDA, CDR2 SQIVND (reference sequence). CDR3 in amino acids: CASSGNYGYTF. In DNA form, the CDR3 reads TGTGCCAGCAGCGGGAACTATGGCTACACCTTC.

The V and J genes are TRBV6-5 and TRBJ1-4; D gene uncertain. The CDR3 has 15 amino acids. Looked up from germline, CDR1 is MNHEY and CDR2 is SVGAGI. The V gene lost 2 bases and the J gene lost 5 bases, with 12 bases spanning the gap. CDR3 in DNA: TGTGCCAGCAGTTACGAGGGAAACGGGAATGAAAAACTGTTTTTT. Amino acid sequence: CASSYEGNGNEKLFF.

The J gene is TRBJ1-4, the V gene TRBV6-5; 10 bases are shared with TRBD1. CDR1 is MNHEY, CDR2 SVGAGI, per germline. Trimming removed 0 bases from V and 7 bases from J; junction bases left unmatched: 5. This CDR3 comprises 16 residues. This chain's CDR3 is CASSYSWTGGSEKLFF. CDR3 coding DNA: TGTGCCAGCAGTTACTCCTGGACAGGGGGTTCTGAAAAACTGTTTTTT.

This clone was seen ten or more times. The CDR3 sequence: CASSSKSGLAGKLQNTGELFF. As DNA, the CDR3 is TGTGCCAGCAGTTCCAAATCCGGACTAGCGGGGAAATTACAAAACACCGGGGAGCTGTTTTTT. The genes are TRBV27 and TRBJ2-2; 12 nucleotides line up with TRBD2. V gave up 4 bases and J gave up 2 bases; unmatched junction bases: 17. CDR3 length: 21 residues. Germline CDR1 is MNHEY and CDR2 is SMNVEV (reference sequence).

This clone was counted a single time. V usage is TRBV18 and J usage is TRBJ2-7; 8 positions agree with TRBD1. Trimming removed 3 bases from V and 0 bases from J; junction bases left unmatched: 7. The CDR3 has 16 residues. Germline CDR1 is KGHSH and CDR2 is LQKENI. As DNA, the CDR3 is TGTGCCAGCTCACCCTACCAGGGGGCCAGCTCCTACGAGCAGTACTTC. It codes for CASSPYQGASSYEQYF.

This clone was seen only once. This rearrangement joins TRBV11-2 to TRBJ2-1, with TRBD2 as a possible D gene (6 bases). V was clipped by 5 bases and J by 3 bases, with 17 bases between them. This CDR3 spans 16 amino acids. Germline lookup yields CDR1 SGHAT and CDR2 FQNNGV. This CDR3 reads CASSAGTLSIYNEQFF. The DNA for the CDR3 is TGTGCCAGCAGCGCTGGGACTTTATCCATCTACAATGAGCAGTTCTTC.

V gene TRBV19 combines with J gene TRBJ1-6; D remains ambiguous. The CDR3 runs 15 residues. The germline V gene encodes CDR1 LNHDA and CDR2 SQIVND (reference sequence). V was trimmed by 7 bases and J by 1 base, leaving 11 bases between them. The CDR3 DNA reads as TGTGCCAGTACCCGGTCGGGTTCCTATAATTCACCCCTCCACTTT. Amino acid sequence: CASTRSGSYNSPLHF.

The chain has TRBV5-5 and TRBJ1-1, with TRBD1 as a possible D gene (6 bases). CDR1 and CDR2 from the germline V gene are SGHKS and YYEKEE (reference sequence). V lost 3 bases, J lost 7 bases, and 13 bases lay in between. The length of the CDR3 is 13 residues. The CDR3 reads CASSWTVASEAFF. CDR3 coding DNA: TGTGCCAGCAGCTGGACAGTTGCCAGTGAAGCTTTCTTT. The whole variable domain, filled in from reference TRBV5-5 and TRBJ1-1, reads DAGVTQSPTHLIKTRGQQVTLRCSPISGHKSVSWYQQVLGQGPQFIFQYYEKEERGRGNFPDRFSARQFPNYSSELNVNALLLGDSALYLCASSWTVASEAFFGQGTRLTVV.

The V call is TRBV5-1, the J call TRBJ2-3, with D possibly being TRBD2 (5 bases). Germline CDR1 reads SGHRS; CDR2 reads YFSETQ. This CDR3 is 15 amino acids long. V dropped 0 bases and J dropped 4 bases, with 12 bases sitting between them. CDR3 sequence: CASSLGETSADTQYF. As DNA, the CDR3 is TGCGCCAGCAGCTTGGGGGAGACCAGCGCAGATACGCAGTATTTT. Supplemented by reference TRBV5-1 and TRBJ2-3, the full variable domain reads KAGVTQTPRYLIKTRGQQVTLSCSPISGHRSVSWYQQTPGQGLQFLFEYFSETQRNKGNFPGRFSGRQFSNSRSEMNVSTLELGDSALYLCASSLGETSADTQYFGPGTRLTVL.

The chain links TRBV7-8 to TRBJ1-2, with 7 bases identical to TRBD1. The junction had 10 bases not matched to a gene; V was cut back by 5 bases and J by 4 bases. CDR1 is SGHVS and CDR2 is FQNEAQ in the germline V gene. This CDR3 is built from 15 residues. CDR3 coding DNA: TGTGCCAGCAGCCCCAGGGACAGTCTGACCTATGGCTACACCTTC. This codes for CASSPRDSLTYGYTF.